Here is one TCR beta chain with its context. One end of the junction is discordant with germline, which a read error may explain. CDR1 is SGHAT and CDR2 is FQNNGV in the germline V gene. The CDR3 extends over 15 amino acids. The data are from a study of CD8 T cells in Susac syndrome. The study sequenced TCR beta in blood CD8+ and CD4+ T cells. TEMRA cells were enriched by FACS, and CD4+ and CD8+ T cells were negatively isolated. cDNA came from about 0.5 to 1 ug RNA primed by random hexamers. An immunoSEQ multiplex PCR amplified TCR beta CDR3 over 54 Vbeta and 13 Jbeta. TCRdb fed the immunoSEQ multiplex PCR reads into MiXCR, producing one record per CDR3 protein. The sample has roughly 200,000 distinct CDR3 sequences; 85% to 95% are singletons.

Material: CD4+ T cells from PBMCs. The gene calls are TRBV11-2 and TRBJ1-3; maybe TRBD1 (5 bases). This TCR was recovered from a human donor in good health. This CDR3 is CASSVDSVPGNTIYF. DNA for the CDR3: TGTGCCAGCAGCGTAGACAGTGTTCCTGGAAACACCATATATTTT.